The rows below give T cell receptor beta chains drawn from one sample of a study of early stage breast cancer tumors. Repertoires were generated with immunoSEQ multiplex PCR, while TCRdb's copy carries only in-frame clones and drops some. The table has 45,000 to 60,000 clones, 85% to 95% seen once. Sample: blood. Source of these receptors: a person between 65 and 79 years old with breast cancer. Each CDR3 is given with its conserved first and last residue. Fields, in order: CDR3 protein, CDR3 DNA, V gene, clone size, D gene, J gene. D genes are given only for firm matches. The size of a clone is reported for some rows only, either as once, few or many, or as a class for expanded clones.

CATSRDLSSYEQYF,TGTGCCACCAGCAGAGATTTGTCTTCCTACGAGCAGTACTTC,TRBV15,-,-,TRBJ2-7
CASSLATGDTGELFF,TGCGCCAGCAGCTTGGCCACAGGGGACACCGGGGAGCTGTTTTTT,TRBV5-1,-,TRBD1,TRBJ2-2
CASRRTGTRDGYTF,TGTGCCAGCAGAAGAACCGGGACAAGAGATGGCTACACCTTC,TRBV6-1,-,-,TRBJ1-2
CASSTDRVEAFF,TGTGCCAGCAGCACCGACAGGGTTGAAGCTTTCTTT,TRBV5-4,-,TRBD1,TRBJ1-1
CASSSGFWPGNTIYF,TGTGCCAGCAGCTCAGGGTTCTGGCCTGGAAACACCATATATTTT,TRBV6-5,-,-,TRBJ1-3
CASKQGHSEAFF,TGTGCCAGCAAGCAGGGGCACTCAGAAGCTTTCTTT,TRBV7-6,-,-,TRBJ1-1
CASSPRTGASSGNTIYF,TGTGCCAGCAGCCCCCGTACAGGGGCTTCCTCTGGAAACACCATATATTTT,TRBV5-5,-,TRBD1,TRBJ1-3
CASSLQGNTEAFF,TGTGCCAGCAGCTTACAGGGTAACACTGAAGCTTTCTTT,TRBV7-9,few,-,TRBJ1-1
CASAPAANQPQHF,TGTGCCAGCGCCCCGGCGGCCAATCAGCCCCAGCATTTT,TRBV10-3,-,-,TRBJ1-5
CASRSRQGGTEAFF,TGTGCCAGCAGATCCCGACAGGGAGGCACTGAAGCTTTCTTT,TRBV6-1,-,TRBD1,TRBJ1-1
CASSLRTGSTDTQYF,TGTGCCAGCAGTTTGCGGACAGGGAGCACAGATACGCAGTATTTT,TRBV28,few,TRBD1,TRBJ2-3
CAWSVIQMNTEAFF,TGTGCCTGGAGTGTTATACAGATGAACACTGAAGCTTTCTTT,TRBV30,-,-,TRBJ1-1
CASNQNRGLDFF,TGTGCCAGCAACCAAAACAGGGGGTTGGATTTCTTT,TRBV2,-,TRBD1,TRBJ1-1
CASSSSTGGTDTQYF,TGTGCCAGTAGTTCTTCGACAGGGGGCACAGATACGCAGTATTTT,TRBV19,-,TRBD1,TRBJ2-3
CASSIAGTAAYEQYF,TGTGCCAGTAGTATCGCAGGGACTGCCGCCTACGAGCAGTACTTC,TRBV19,-,-,TRBJ2-7
CALGPPNQPQHF,TGTGCTCTTGGGCCGCCGAATCAGCCCCAGCATTTT,TRBV28,-,-,TRBJ1-5
CSVVGRVTGELFF,TGCAGCGTTGTCGGTAGAGTGACCGGGGAGCTGTTTTTT,TRBV29-1,-,-,TRBJ2-2
CASSLVLAGLETQYF,TGTGCCAGCAGCTTAGTTCTAGCGGGGCTGGAGACCCAGTACTTC,TRBV7-9,-,TRBD2,TRBJ2-5
CASSSAGGRHEQYF,TGTGCCAGCAGTTCGGCAGGGGGCAGGCACGAGCAGTACTTC,TRBV27,-,TRBD1,TRBJ2-7
CASSELDYTEAFF,TGCGCCAGCAGTGAACTGGACTACACTGAAGCTTTCTTT,TRBV10-1,-,-,TRBJ1-1
CASSPRQGVNTEAFF,TGTGCCAGCAGCCCCCGACAGGGAGTGAACACTGAAGCTTTCTTT,TRBV9,-,TRBD1,TRBJ1-1
CASSRSGTGAYEQYF,TGTGCCAGCAGCAGGTCCGGGACAGGGGCCTACGAGCAGTACTTC,TRBV11-3,-,TRBD1,TRBJ2-7
CASSDRTVLYGYTF,TGTGCCAGCAGCGACCGGACAGTACTCTATGGCTACACCTTC,TRBV6-5,few,-,TRBJ1-2
CASSLGGNNQPQHF,TGTGCCAGCAGCTTGGGGGGAAACAATCAGCCCCAGCATTTT,TRBV7-9,-,-,TRBJ1-5
CAVGDGGPPDTQYF,TGTGCTGTCGGTGACGGGGGGCCCCCAGATACGCAGTATTTT,TRBV30,-,-,TRBJ2-3
CASSYTERTLVEQYF,TGCGCCAGCAGCTATACGGAGCGGACCCTTGTCGAGCAGTACTTC,TRBV5-1,-,-,TRBJ2-7
CASTLGDRANGYTF,TGTGCCAGCACCTTAGGAGACAGGGCGAATGGCTACACCTTC,TRBV6-5,few,TRBD1,TRBJ1-2
CASSFSEGDTQYF,TGTGCCAGCAGCTTCTCAGAGGGAGATACGCAGTATTTT,TRBV5-5,-,-,TRBJ2-3
CASSPLGEKNEQFF,TGTGCCAGCTCACCCTTGGGCGAAAAAAATGAGCAGTTCTTC,TRBV18,-,-,TRBJ2-1
CASSLATGNQPQHF,TGTGCCAGCAGCTTAGCCACAGGGAATCAGCCCCAGCATTTT,TRBV7-2,-,-,TRBJ1-5
CASSPGTGVGGYTF,TGCGCCAGCAGCCCCGGGACAGGGGTTGGAGGCTACACCTTC,TRBV4-3,once,TRBD1,TRBJ1-2
CASSPLVGRGNEKLFF,TGTGCCAGCAGCCCACTAGTAGGGCGCGGTAATGAAAAACTGTTTTTT,TRBV9,-,-,TRBJ1-4
CASRSDNNLYGYTF,TGTGCCAGTAGATCCGACAACAACCTCTATGGCTACACCTTC,TRBV19,-,-,TRBJ1-2
CASSSRVGGNTEAFF,TGTGCCAGCAGCTCCCGGGTGGGGGGGAACACTGAAGCTTTCTTT,TRBV7-9,once,-,TRBJ1-1
CASSFSPGQGQETQYF,TGTGCCAGTAGTTTCTCCCCCGGACAGGGGCAAGAGACCCAGTACTTC,TRBV19,-,TRBD1,TRBJ2-5
CASSSPGAGGGQTQYF,TGTGCCAGCAGCTCCCCGGGGGCGGGAGGTGGGCAGACCCAGTACTTC,TRBV7-8,-,TRBD2,TRBJ2-5
CASSLLGQNYGYTF,TGTGCCAGCAGCTTGTTAGGACAGAACTATGGCTACACCTTC,TRBV7-9,-,-,TRBJ1-2
CAWSEAGSSYNSPLHF,TGTGCCTGGAGTGAGGCAGGCAGCTCCTATAATTCACCCCTCCACTTT,TRBV30,-,-,TRBJ1-6
CASSHLRGFTDTQYF,TGCGCCAGCAGCCACTTACGGGGGTTCACAGATACGCAGTATTTT,TRBV4-3,-,-,TRBJ2-3
CASSLGPGTDSYEQYF,TGCGCCAGCAGCTTGGGCCCCGGGACTGACTCCTACGAGCAGTACTTC,TRBV5-1,-,-,TRBJ2-7
CASSHSDSYEQYF,TGTGCCAGCAGCCACTCGGACAGTTACGAGCAGTACTTC,TRBV4-2,-,-,TRBJ2-7
CATSTGVSGGADEQFF,TGTGCCACCAGCACAGGTGTTAGCGGGGGGGCGGATGAGCAGTTCTTC,TRBV15,once,TRBD2,TRBJ2-1
CASSPPTGSNQPQHF,TGTGCCAGCTCACCACCGACCGGGAGCAATCAGCCCCAGCATTTT,TRBV18,few,-,TRBJ1-5
CASSRGGANGPQHF,TGTGCCAGTAGTCGTGGGGGGGCAAATGGGCCCCAGCATTTT,TRBV19,-,-,TRBJ1-5
CASSHKGALNYGYTF,TGTGCCAGCAGTCATAAAGGGGCCCTTAACTATGGCTACACCTTC,TRBV6-4,-,-,TRBJ1-2
CASRLAGGVHEQYF,TGCGCCAGCAGACTAGCGGGAGGGGTCCACGAGCAGTACTTC,TRBV10-2,-,TRBD2,TRBJ2-7
CASSLEGAYRGYTF,TGTGCCAGCAGCTTGGAGGGGGCCTATAGAGGCTACACCTTC,TRBV5-6,-,TRBD1,TRBJ1-2
CASSLPDRAHEQYF,TGCGCCAGCAGCTTACCCGACAGGGCCCACGAGCAGTACTTC,TRBV5-1,-,TRBD1,TRBJ2-7
CASSIGTGGREAFF,TGTGCCAGCAGTATCGGGACAGGGGGGAGGGAAGCTTTCTTT,TRBV7-8,-,TRBD1,TRBJ1-1
CASRRIPGQGDNEQYF,TGTGCCAGCAGACGAATCCCGGGACAGGGCGATAACGAGCAGTACTTC,TRBV7-6,-,TRBD1,TRBJ2-7
CASSFRSGRADEQYF,TGTGCCAGCAGCTTCCGTAGCGGGAGGGCCGACGAGCAGTACTTC,TRBV5-4,-,TRBD2,TRBJ2-7
CAWTSGGNYGYTF,TGTGCCTGGACCTCTGGGGGGAACTATGGCTACACCTTC,TRBV30,-,-,TRBJ1-2
CASSRIQGRFNTEAFF,TGTGCCAGCAGCCGGATTCAGGGGCGGTTTAACACTGAAGCTTTCTTT,TRBV7-2,-,-,TRBJ1-1
CASKVFAENTEAFF,TGTGCCAGTAAAGTTTTCGCAGAGAACACTGAAGCTTTCTTT,TRBV19,-,-,TRBJ1-1
CASSLGQDFSYGYTF,TGCGCCAGCAGCTTGGGTCAGGACTTTTCCTATGGCTACACCTTC,TRBV5-1,-,-,TRBJ1-2
CSVGGQGARGGYTF,TGCAGCGTGGGTGGACAGGGGGCGCGGGGCGGCTACACCTTC,TRBV29-1,-,TRBD1,TRBJ1-2